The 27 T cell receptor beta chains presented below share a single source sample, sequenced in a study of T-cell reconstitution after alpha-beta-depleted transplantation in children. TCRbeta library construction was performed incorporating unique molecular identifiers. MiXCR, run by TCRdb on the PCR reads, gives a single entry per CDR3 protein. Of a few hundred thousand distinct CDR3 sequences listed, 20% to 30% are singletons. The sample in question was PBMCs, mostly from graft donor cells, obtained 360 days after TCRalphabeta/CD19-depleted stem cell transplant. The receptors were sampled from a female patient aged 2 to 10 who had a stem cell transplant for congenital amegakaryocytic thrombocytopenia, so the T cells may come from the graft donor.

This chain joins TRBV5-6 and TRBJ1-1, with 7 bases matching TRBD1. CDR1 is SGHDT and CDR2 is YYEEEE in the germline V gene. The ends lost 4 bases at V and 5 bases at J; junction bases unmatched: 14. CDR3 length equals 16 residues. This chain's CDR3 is CASSRMATGAATEAFF. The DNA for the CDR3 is TGTGCCAGCAGCCGCATGGCAACAGGGGCGGCGACTGAAGCTTTCTTT.

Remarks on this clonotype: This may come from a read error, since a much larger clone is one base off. For the CDR3, the DNA is TGTGCCAGCAGCTTAACCAATGAGCAGTTCTTC. Its translation is CASSLTNEQFF. The chain uses TRBV7-2 and TRBJ2-1, with D unresolved. With 2 bases removed from V and 6 bases from J, the gap between germline ends came to 2 bases. The germline V gene encodes CDR1 SGHTA and CDR2 FQGNSA. CDR3 size: 11 residues.

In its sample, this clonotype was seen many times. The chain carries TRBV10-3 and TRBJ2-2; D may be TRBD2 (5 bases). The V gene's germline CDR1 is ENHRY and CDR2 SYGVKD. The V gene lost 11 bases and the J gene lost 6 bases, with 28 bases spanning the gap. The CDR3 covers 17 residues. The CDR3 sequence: CAASGLAAVEYAGELFF. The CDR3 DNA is TGTGCCGCCTCCGGGTTGGCAGCGGTGGAGTACGCCGGGGAGCTGTTTTTT.

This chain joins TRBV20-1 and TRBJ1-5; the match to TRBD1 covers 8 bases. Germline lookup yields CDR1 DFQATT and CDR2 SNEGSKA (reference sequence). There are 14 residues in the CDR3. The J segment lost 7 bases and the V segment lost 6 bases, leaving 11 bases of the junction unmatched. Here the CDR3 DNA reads TGCAGTGCCCCGGACAGGGCAGGAGGGCAGCCCCAGCATTTT. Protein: CSAPDRAGGQPQHF.

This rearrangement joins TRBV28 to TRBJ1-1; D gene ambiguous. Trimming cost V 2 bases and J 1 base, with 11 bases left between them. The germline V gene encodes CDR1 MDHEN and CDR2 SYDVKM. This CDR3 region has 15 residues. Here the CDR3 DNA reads TGTGCCAGCAGTTTAGGAGGGAAGAGGAACACTGAAGCTTTCTTT. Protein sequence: CASSLGGKRNTEAFF.

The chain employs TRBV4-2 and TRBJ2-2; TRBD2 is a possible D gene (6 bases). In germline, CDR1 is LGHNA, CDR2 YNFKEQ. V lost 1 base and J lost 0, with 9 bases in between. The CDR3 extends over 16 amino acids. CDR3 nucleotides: TGTGCCAGCAGCCAAGCAGCGGGCACGAACACCGGGGAGCTGTTTTTT. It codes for CASSQAAGTNTGELFF.

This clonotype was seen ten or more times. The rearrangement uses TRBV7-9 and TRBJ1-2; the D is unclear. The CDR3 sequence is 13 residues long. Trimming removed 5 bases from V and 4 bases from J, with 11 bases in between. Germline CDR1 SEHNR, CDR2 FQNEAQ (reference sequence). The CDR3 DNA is TGTGCCAGCAGCCCTGACGTGGTCTATGGCTACACCTTC. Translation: CASSPDVVYGYTF.

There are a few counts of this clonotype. CDR3 DNA: TGTGCCAGCTCAGAACAGGGGGAGGGCGGCTACACCTTC. It encodes CASSEQGEGGYTF. The chain joins TRBV12-3 or TRBV12-4 to TRBJ1-2; 8 positions match TRBD1. CDR3 length: 13 residues. V shed 8 bases and J 8 bases; nucleotides not matched to a gene: 10.

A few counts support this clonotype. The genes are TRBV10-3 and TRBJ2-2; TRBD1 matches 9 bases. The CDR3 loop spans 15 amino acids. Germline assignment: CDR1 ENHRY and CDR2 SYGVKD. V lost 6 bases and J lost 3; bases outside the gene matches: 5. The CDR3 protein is CAISNRDRDTGELFF. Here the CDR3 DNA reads TGTGCCATCAGCAACCGGGACAGGGACACCGGGGAGCTGTTTTTT.

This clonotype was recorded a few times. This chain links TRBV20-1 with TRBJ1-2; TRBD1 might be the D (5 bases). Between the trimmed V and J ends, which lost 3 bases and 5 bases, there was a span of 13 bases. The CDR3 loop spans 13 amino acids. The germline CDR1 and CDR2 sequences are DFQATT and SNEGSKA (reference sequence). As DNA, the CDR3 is TGCAGTGCTAGTGTGGGGCTGGGGTATGGCTACACCTTC. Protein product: CSASVGLGYGYTF.

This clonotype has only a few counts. In DNA form, the CDR3 reads TGTGCCAGCAGCCTCAAACTAGGGACGGATGTAACTAACTATGGCTACACCTTC. It is translated as CASSLKLGTDVTNYGYTF. The rearrangement joins TRBV7-6 to TRBJ1-2, with D perhaps matching TRBD1 (5 bases). The CDR3 covers 18 residues. Germline V lookup: CDR1 SGHVS, CDR2 FNYEAQ. The germline V and J ends were trimmed by 5 bases and 0 bases, with 22 bases remaining between them.

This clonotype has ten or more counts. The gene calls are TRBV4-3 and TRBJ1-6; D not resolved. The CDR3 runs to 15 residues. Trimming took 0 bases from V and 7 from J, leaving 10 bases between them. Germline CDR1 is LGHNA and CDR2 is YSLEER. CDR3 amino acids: CASSQDEGVNSPLHF. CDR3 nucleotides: TGCGCCAGCAGCCAAGACGAGGGAGTCAATTCACCCCTCCACTTT.

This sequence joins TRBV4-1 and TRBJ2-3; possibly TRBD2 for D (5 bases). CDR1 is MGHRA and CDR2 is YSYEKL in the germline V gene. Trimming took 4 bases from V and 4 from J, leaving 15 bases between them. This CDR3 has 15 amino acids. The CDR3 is CASSRDVGGSDTQYF. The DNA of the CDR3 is TGCGCCAGCAGCCGGGATGTGGGCGGGTCAGATACGCAGTATTTT.

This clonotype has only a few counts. CDR3 coding DNA: TGTGCCAGCAGTTTATCAGGGTGGGAGCGTTCACCCCTCCACTTT. Translation gives CASSLSGWERSPLHF. V is TRBV28 and J is TRBJ1-6; the D gene is possibly TRBD1 (5 bases). Germline CDR1 MDHEN, CDR2 SYDVKM. This CDR3 has 15 residues. The germline V and J ends were trimmed by 1 base and 9 bases, with 13 bases remaining between them.

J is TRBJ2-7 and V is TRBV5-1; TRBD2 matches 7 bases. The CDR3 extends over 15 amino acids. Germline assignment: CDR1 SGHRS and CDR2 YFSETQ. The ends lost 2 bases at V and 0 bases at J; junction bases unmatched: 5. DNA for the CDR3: TGCGCCAGCAGCTTCGGGAGGAGTGCCTCCTACGAGCAGTACTTC. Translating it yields CASSFGRSASYEQYF.

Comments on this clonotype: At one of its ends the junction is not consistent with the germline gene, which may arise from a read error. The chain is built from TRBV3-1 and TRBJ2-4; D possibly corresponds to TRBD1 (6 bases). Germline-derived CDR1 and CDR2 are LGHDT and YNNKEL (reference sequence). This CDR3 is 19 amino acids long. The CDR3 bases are TGTACCAGCAGGGGTATTTGGAATTTACGGAAGGGTGCCAAAAACATTCAGTACTTC. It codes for CTSRGIWNLRKGAKNIQYF.

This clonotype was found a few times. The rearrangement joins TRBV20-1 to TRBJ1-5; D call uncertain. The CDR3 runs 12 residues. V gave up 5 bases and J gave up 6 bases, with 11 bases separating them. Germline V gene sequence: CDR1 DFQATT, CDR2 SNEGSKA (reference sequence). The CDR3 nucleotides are TGCAGTGCTGCAATCCCAGGTCAGCCCCAGCATTTT. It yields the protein CSAAIPGQPQHF.

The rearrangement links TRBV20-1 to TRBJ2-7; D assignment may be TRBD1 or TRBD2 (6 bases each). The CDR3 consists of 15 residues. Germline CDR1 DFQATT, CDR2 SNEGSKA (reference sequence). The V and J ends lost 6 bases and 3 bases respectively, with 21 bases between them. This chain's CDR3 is CSASSSRGGGYEQYF. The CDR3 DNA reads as TGCAGTGCGAGTAGTAGCAGGGGAGGAGGCTACGAGCAGTACTTC.

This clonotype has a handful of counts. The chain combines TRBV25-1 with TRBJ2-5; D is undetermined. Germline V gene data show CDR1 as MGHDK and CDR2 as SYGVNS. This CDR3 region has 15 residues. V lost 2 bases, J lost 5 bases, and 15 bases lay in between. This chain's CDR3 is CASSEPPTGMETQYF. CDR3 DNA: TGTGCCAGCAGTGAACCCCCCACGGGTATGGAGACCCAGTACTTC.

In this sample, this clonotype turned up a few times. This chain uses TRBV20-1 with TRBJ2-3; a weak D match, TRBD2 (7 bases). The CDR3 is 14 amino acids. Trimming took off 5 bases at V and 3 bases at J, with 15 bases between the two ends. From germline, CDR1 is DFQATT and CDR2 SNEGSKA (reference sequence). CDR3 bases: TGCAGTGCTCGGGGGGCCGGAAGAACAGATACGCAGTATTTT. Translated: CSARGAGRTDTQYF.

This CDR3 is CSVGGSVDQPQHF. The CDR3 DNA reads TGCAGCGTTGGGGGCTCAGTGGATCAGCCCCAGCATTTT. The J gene is TRBJ1-5, the V gene TRBV29-1, with D perhaps matching TRBD1 (5 bases). CDR1 SQVTM and CDR2 ANQGSEA come from the germline V gene. This CDR3 has 13 residues. The ends were cut back, 4 bases at V and 5 bases at J, with 12 bases in the middle. The full variable domain, in which reference TRBV29-1 and TRBJ1-5 provide the parts outside the CDR3, is SAVISQKPSRDICQRGTSLTIQCQVDSQVTMMFWYRQQPGQSLTLIATANQGSEATYESGFVIDKFPISRPNLTFSTLTVSNMSPEDSSIYLCSVGGSVDQPQHFGDGTRLSIL.

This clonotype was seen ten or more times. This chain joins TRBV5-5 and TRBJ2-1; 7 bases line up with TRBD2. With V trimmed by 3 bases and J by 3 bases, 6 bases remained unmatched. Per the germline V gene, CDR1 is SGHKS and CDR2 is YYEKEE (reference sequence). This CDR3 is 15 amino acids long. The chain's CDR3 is CASSSLAGDYNEQFF. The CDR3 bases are TGTGCCAGCAGCTCTTTGGCGGGAGACTACAATGAGCAGTTCTTC.

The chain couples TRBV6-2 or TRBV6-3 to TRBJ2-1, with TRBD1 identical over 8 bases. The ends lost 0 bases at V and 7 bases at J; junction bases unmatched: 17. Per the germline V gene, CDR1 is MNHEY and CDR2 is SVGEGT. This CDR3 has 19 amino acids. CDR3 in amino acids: CASSYSPRTGLEGINEQFF. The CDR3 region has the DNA TGTGCCAGCAGTTACTCGCCCCGGACAGGGTTAGAAGGTATTAATGAGCAGTTCTTC.

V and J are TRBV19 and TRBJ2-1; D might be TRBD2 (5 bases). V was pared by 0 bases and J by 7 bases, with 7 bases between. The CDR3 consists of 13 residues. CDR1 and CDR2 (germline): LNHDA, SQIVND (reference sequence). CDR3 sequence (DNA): TGTGCCAGTAGTATAGAGTGGGAGAATGAGCAGTTCTTC. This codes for CASSIEWENEQFF. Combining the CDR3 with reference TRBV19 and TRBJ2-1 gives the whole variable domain DGGITQSPKYLFRKEGQNVTLSCEQNLNHDAMYWYRQDPGQGLRLIYYSQIVNDFQKGDIAEGYSVSREKKESFPLTVTSAQKNPTAFYLCASSIEWENEQFFGPGTRLTVL.

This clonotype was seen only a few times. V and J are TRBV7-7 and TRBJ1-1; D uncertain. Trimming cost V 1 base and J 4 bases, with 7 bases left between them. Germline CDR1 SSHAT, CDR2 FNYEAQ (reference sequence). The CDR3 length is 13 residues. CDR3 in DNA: TGTGCCAGCAGCTTAGGGGAGGGCACTGAAGCTTTCTTT. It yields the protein CASSLGEGTEAFF.

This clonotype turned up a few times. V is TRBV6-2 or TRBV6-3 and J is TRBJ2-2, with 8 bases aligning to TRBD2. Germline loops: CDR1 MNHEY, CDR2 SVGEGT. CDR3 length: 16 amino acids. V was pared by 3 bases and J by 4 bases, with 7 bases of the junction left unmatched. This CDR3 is CASSYRTSWITGELFF. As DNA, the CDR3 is TGTGCCAGCAGTTATCGGACTAGCTGGATCACCGGGGAGCTGTTTTTT.

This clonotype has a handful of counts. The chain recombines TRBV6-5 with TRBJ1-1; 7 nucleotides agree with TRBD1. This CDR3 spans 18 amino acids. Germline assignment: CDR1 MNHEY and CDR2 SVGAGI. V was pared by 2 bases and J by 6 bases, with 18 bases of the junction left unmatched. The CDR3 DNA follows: TGTGCCAGCAGTTACAGCGACAGGGTAACCCTAAATCCCCCTGAAGCTTTCTTT. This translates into CASSYSDRVTLNPPEAFF.